This T cell receptor (beta chain) appears in the sequencing data of a study of blood T cell repertoires in COVID-19. About the research overall: Nucleic acid was either cDNA or gDNA, and it came from T cells, B-cell-depleted T cells, or PBMCs.

Original processing methods: From reference gene primer amplification, estimates of nucleated cell counts were derived. Profiling relied on immunoSEQ multiplex PCR, and the TCRdb table lists in-frame clones only, not all of them. For V, J and clone size, that table is used; D and trimming come from the DNA. The sample yields 60,000 to 70,000 clones, 88% seen once. Between the trimmed V and J ends, which lost 0 bases and 1 base, there was a span of 9 bases. Germline-derived CDR1 and CDR2 are MNHEY and SVGAGI. The CDR3 runs to 15 residues. This chain joins TRBV6-5 and TRBJ1-1, with D possibly being TRBD1 (5 bases). This sequence originates from a woman in her thirties or forties who had recovered from COVID-19. The source material was PBMCs or T cells enriched from blood (not recorded which). CDR3 nucleotides: TGTGCCAGCAGTTACTCGGGGCAGTCGAACACTGAAGCTTTCTTT. It yields the protein CASSYSGQSNTEAFF.